The 25 T cell receptor beta chains listed next were all sequenced from one sample in a study of shared clonotypes between healthy human individuals. The table came from immunoSEQ multiplex PCR; TCRdb's copy has only in-frame clones and leaves some out. Here the sample spans about 480,000 clones, roughly 78% being singletons. Sequenced sample: PBMCs. These receptors were taken from a woman between 35 and 50 years old in good health. Some clones in this sample may be carry-over from other donors' samples.

The chain employs TRBV30 and TRBJ2-6; D is possibly TRBD2 (5 bases). The germline CDR1 and CDR2 sequences are GTSNPN and SVGIG (reference sequence). Trimming stripped 2 bases from V and 4 bases from J, with 9 bases between. This CDR3 is built from 14 residues. The CDR3 DNA reads as TGTGCCTGGAGTTCGGGGTTGGGGGCCAACGTCCTGACTTTC. Encoded protein: CAWSSGLGANVLTF.

The chain uses TRBV27 and TRBJ2-7; 10 bases are a match to TRBD1. Germline CDR1 MNHEY, CDR2 SMNVEV (reference sequence). This CDR3 is built from 12 residues. V was clipped by 10 bases and J by 6 bases; unmatched bases: 6. CDR3 amino acids: CATGTGAREQYF. CDR3 DNA: TGTGCCACCGGGACAGGGGCTCGCGAGCAGTACTTC.

This clone was detected only a few times. The chain joins TRBV5-1 to TRBJ2-1, with a weak D call TRBD2 (5 bases). The CDR3 consists of 16 residues. The V gene lost 1 base and the J gene lost 7 bases, with 18 bases spanning the gap. Germline CDR1 SGHRS, CDR2 YFSETQ. Here the CDR3 reads CASSLWSGDGNNEQFF. The CDR3 coding sequence is TGCGCCAGCAGCTTGTGGAGCGGCGATGGCAATAATGAGCAGTTCTTC.

In its sample, this clone was seen once. The chain combines TRBV6-6 with TRBJ2-2; D remains ambiguous. The germline V gene has CDR1 MNHNY and CDR2 SVGAGI (reference sequence). The CDR3 loop spans 12 amino acids. V gave up 6 bases and J gave up 6 bases, with 8 bases separating them. CDR3 sequence: CASRPVAGELFF. CDR3 sequence (DNA): TGTGCCAGCAGACCGGTCGCCGGGGAGCTGTTTTTT.

The chain carries TRBV28 and TRBJ2-1; a possible D gene is TRBD1 (6 bases). The CDR3 has 12 amino acids. Germline-derived CDR1 and CDR2 are MDHEN and SYDVKM. Trimming took off 8 bases at V and 14 bases at J, with 19 bases between the two ends. This CDR3 reads CASPTLGRGEFF. DNA of the CDR3: TGTGCCAGCCCCACCCTGGGCAGGGGCGAGTTCTTC.

This clone was found once. The chain has TRBV19 and TRBJ2-5; 7 bases line up with TRBD1. Germline CDR1 reads LNHDA; CDR2 reads SQIVND (reference sequence). The V segment lost 2 bases and the J segment 2 bases; nucleotides outside the gene matches: 5. The CDR3 totals 15 residues. This CDR3 is CASSIIGTVQETQYF. The CDR3, as DNA: TGTGCCAGTAGTATAATTGGGACAGTGCAAGAGACCCAGTACTTC.

V is TRBV5-1 and J is TRBJ2-2; D unresolved. The CDR3 extends over 15 amino acids. V was clipped by 0 bases and J by 6 bases, with 12 bases between them. From germline, CDR1 is SGHRS and CDR2 YFSETQ. CDR3 sequence (DNA): TGCGCCAGCAGCTTGGACCGACGTTTATCCGGGGAGCTGTTTTTT. Its protein is CASSLDRRLSGELFF.

The CDR3 protein is CASSRSPTGYEQFF. Here the CDR3 DNA reads TGTGCCAGCAGCCGTAGTCCGACAGGGTATGAGCAGTTCTTC. This chain links TRBV7-2 with TRBJ2-1, with 7 bases aligning to TRBD1. V lost 5 bases, J lost 8 bases, and 9 bases stayed unmatched. The germline CDR1 and CDR2 sequences are SGHTA and FQGNSA. The CDR3 has 14 residues. Full variable domain (remainder filled in from reference TRBV7-2 and TRBJ2-1): GAGVSQSPSNKVTEKGKDVELRCDPISGHTALYWYRQSLGQGLEFLIYFQGNSAPDKSGLPSDRFSAERTGGSVSTLTIQRTQQEDSAVYLCASSRSPTGYEQFFGPGTRLTVL.

The chain joins TRBV4-2 to TRBJ1-5; TRBD1 agrees at 8 bases. The germline gives CDR1 LGHNA, CDR2 YNFKEQ. The V segment lost 1 base and the J segment 7 bases; nucleotides outside the gene matches: 6. The CDR3 is made up of 15 amino acids. The CDR3 nucleotides are TGTGCCAGCAGCCAAGCCCGGACAGGGAACCAGCCCCAGCATTTT. Translation gives CASSQARTGNQPQHF.

CDR3 coding DNA: TGTGCCAGCAGCTTAAGGCCCGGGACCACCTACGAGCAGTACTTC. This translates into CASSLRPGTTYEQYF. The chain has TRBV7-3 and TRBJ2-7; either TRBD1 or TRBD2 may supply D (5 bases each). V gave up 1 base and J gave up 2 bases, with 12 bases separating them. The CDR3 runs 15 residues. CDR1 SGHTA and CDR2 FQGTGA come from the germline V gene.

This clone was observed a handful of times. The chain carries TRBV11-2 and TRBJ2-7; D perhaps matches TRBD1 (5 bases). V was cut by 1 base and J by 3 bases, with 13 bases left in between. The length of the CDR3 is 15 residues. Germline lookup yields CDR1 SGHAT and CDR2 FQNNGV. CDR3: CASSLAPTRGYEQYF. CDR3 coding DNA: TGTGCCAGCAGCTTAGCGCCGACAAGGGGCTACGAGCAGTACTTC.

The chain combines TRBV28 with TRBJ1-3; D might be TRBD1 (5 bases). The CDR3 loop spans 16 amino acids. Trimming pared 5 bases from V and 3 bases from J, leaving 17 bases between. CDR1 and CDR2 (germline): MDHEN, SYDVKM. The CDR3 nucleotides read TGTGCCAGCAGTCGGGTTGCCCCAGGGTTTGGAAACACCATATATTTT. Protein sequence: CASSRVAPGFGNTIYF.

The genes are TRBV27 and TRBJ2-4, with TRBD2 matching over 8 bases. V was pared by 4 bases and J by 9 bases, with 11 bases of the junction left unmatched. The CDR3 has 15 amino acids. CDR1 is MNHEY and CDR2 is SMNVEV in the germline V gene (reference sequence). The CDR3 region is CASSSAGAGGVIQYF. The CDR3 DNA sequence: TGTGCCAGCAGTTCGGCGGGAGCCGGGGGGGTCATTCAGTACTTC.

The V and J genes are TRBV11-3 and TRBJ2-1, with 8 bases fitting TRBD2. The CDR3 is 15 amino acids. Germline V gives CDR1 SGHNT, CDR2 YENEEA. The V and J ends lost 4 bases and 7 bases, in that order; junction bases with no gene match: 9. CDR3: CASSSTGTRGNEQFF. CDR3 in DNA: TGTGCCAGCAGCTCCACGGGGACTAGGGGTAATGAGCAGTTCTTC.

The chain is built from TRBV5-1 and TRBJ2-7; 9 positions agree with TRBD2. Trimming removed 1 base from V and 7 bases from J; junction bases left unmatched: 6. This CDR3 is 14 amino acids long. Germline CDR1 reads SGHRS; CDR2 reads YFSETQ. Here the CDR3 DNA reads TGCGCCAGCAGCTTGATTAGCGGGGGCGGTGAGCAGTACTTC. It yields the protein CASSLISGGGEQYF.

This clone was seen only a few times. Just one base apart from a much larger clone, this may be a read error. The chain uses TRBV6-5 and TRBJ1-1, with D possibly matching TRBD1 (6 bases). The V and J ends lost 4 bases and 1 base respectively, with 7 bases between them. The CDR3 consists of 13 residues. The germline V gene encodes CDR1 MNHEY and CDR2 SVGAGI. This CDR3 is CASSSTGNTEAFF. The CDR3 DNA follows: TGTGCCAGCAGTTCGACAGGGAACACTGAAGCTTTCTTT.

This clone showed up many times. This chain joins TRBV7-3 and TRBJ2-7; 9 bases fit TRBD2. Trimming removed 0 bases from V and 5 bases from J; junction bases left unmatched: 11. Germline values: CDR1 SGHTA, CDR2 FQGTGA. This CDR3 comprises 17 residues. This CDR3 reads CASSLTPPGTSRHEQYF. The CDR3 DNA is TGTGCCAGCAGCTTAACGCCCCCCGGGACTAGCAGGCACGAGCAGTACTTC.

The genes are TRBV5-8 and TRBJ2-3; D gene ambiguous. Germline V gene sequence: CDR1 SGHTS, CDR2 YDEGEE. The CDR3 sequence is 11 residues long. Trimming cost V 5 bases and J 6 bases, with 7 bases left between them. The CDR3 nucleotides read TGTGCCAGCAGACGTTCTGATACGCAGTATTTT. Encoded protein: CASRRSDTQYF. The full variable domain, its missing parts supplied by reference TRBV5-8 and TRBJ2-3, is EAGVTQSPTHLIKTRGQQATLRCSPISGHTSVYWYQQALGLGLQFLLWYDEGEERNRGNFPPRFSGRQFPNYSSELNVNALELEDSALYLCASRRSDTQYFGPGTRLTVL.

J is TRBJ2-2 and V is TRBV7-6; D is perhaps TRBD1 (6 bases). Trimming shortened V by 5 bases and J by 4 bases, and 17 bases separated the two germline ends. CDR1 and CDR2 from the germline V gene are SGHVS and FNYEAQ. This CDR3 spans 16 amino acids. The CDR3 region is CASSPPQGWVTGELFF. The CDR3, as DNA: TGTGCCAGCAGCCCCCCGCAGGGGTGGGTCACCGGGGAGCTGTTTTTT. Full variable domain (rest looked up from reference TRBV7-6 and TRBJ2-2): GAGVSQSPRYKVTKRGQDVALRCDPISGHVSLYWYRQALGQGPEFLTYFNYEAQQDKSGLPNDRFSAERPEGSISTLTIQRTEQRDSAMYRCASSPPQGWVTGELFFGEGSRLTVL.

The V and J genes are TRBV15 and TRBJ1-5; TRBD1 matches 8 bases. The CDR3 extends over 15 amino acids. Germline V gene sequence: CDR1 LNHNV, CDR2 YYDKDF (reference sequence). V lost 5 bases and J lost 2; bases outside the gene matches: 5. CDR3 residues: CATSQDRAGNQPQHF. The DNA of the CDR3 is TGTGCCACCAGCCAGGACAGGGCCGGCAATCAGCCCCAGCATTTT.

The chain recombines TRBV10-2 with TRBJ2-2; no clear D gene. The CDR3 is 14 amino acids. V lost 8 bases, J lost 0 bases, and 10 bases lay in between. CDR1 is WSHSY and CDR2 is SAAADI in the germline V gene. The CDR3 nucleotides read TGCGCCAGCCAAAGGACGGCGAACACCGGGGAGCTGTTTTTT. It translates to CASQRTANTGELFF.

This clone was seen more than once but under ten times. The chain employs TRBV6-1 and TRBJ2-3; 11 nucleotides agree with TRBD2. CDR1 and CDR2 from the germline V gene are MNHNS and SASEGT. The J segment lost 1 base and the V segment lost 7 bases, leaving 4 bases of the junction unmatched. The CDR3 spans 15 residues. CDR3 DNA sequence: TGTGCCAGCAAAGGGACTAGCGGACGCACAGATACGCAGTATTTT. Protein product: CASKGTSGRTDTQYF.

This chain joins TRBV2 and TRBJ2-2; no clear D. The CDR3 is made up of 13 amino acids. Between the trimmed V and J ends, which lost 4 bases and 3 bases, there was a span of 6 bases. CDR1 and CDR2 (germline): SNHLY, FYNNEI. The CDR3 nucleotides are TGTGCCAGCAGTGGAGTGCACACCGGGGAGCTGTTTTTT. Protein: CASSGVHTGELFF.

The chain employs TRBV7-8 and TRBJ2-3, with TRBD1 identical over 11 bases. CDR1 and CDR2 (germline): SGHVS, FQNEAQ. The CDR3 runs 15 residues. Trimming took 5 bases from V and 4 from J; bases not matched to a gene: 5. DNA for the CDR3: TGTGCCAGCAGCCCTCGGACAGGGGGCTCAGATACGCAGTATTTT. Translated: CASSPRTGGSDTQYF.

The CDR3 is CASSPVGSSGITGELFF. In DNA, the CDR3 is TGTGCCAGCAGCCCTGTTGGGTCTAGCGGGATAACCGGGGAGCTGTTTTTT. The chain joins TRBV6-4 to TRBJ2-2; TRBD2 matches 9 bases. CDR1 MRHNA and CDR2 SNTAGT come from the germline V gene. CDR3 length: 17 amino acids. V shed 6 bases and J 5 bases; nucleotides not matched to a gene: 13.